A selection of T cell receptor beta chains follows, all from one sample in a study of blood T cell repertoires in COVID-19. Using immunoSEQ multiplex PCR, the repertoire was profiled, and TCRdb retains in-frame clones only, with some absent. The repertoire has hundreds of thousands of clones, 80% to 90% of them found once; the top ten carry roughly 0.92%. Sequencing was done on a sample of peripheral blood. Every receptor here comes from a man younger than 35 with COVID-19, enrolled during active disease. Each CDR3 is given without its conserved first and last residue.

TRBJ2-5 TRBV24-1 ATSDNRGLFVGETQY
TRBJ2-3 TRBV6-5 ASSYSGRGDTQY
TRBJ2-2 TRBV7-9 ASSSPWQGANTGELF
TRBJ2-7 TRBV30 AWSPGLAGGRHEQY
TRBJ1-6 TRBV12-5 ASGLLTGQGSPLH
TRBJ1-1 TRBV13 ASSDQGTIGSEAF
TRBJ2-2 TRBV24-1 ATSDRGLTGELF
TRBJ1-6 TRBV3-1/TRBV3-2 ASSQGPSDNSPLH
TRBJ2-7 TRBV7-6 ASSDSGTGGYTAYEQY
TRBJ2-3 TRBV5-1 ASSLPWTGTDTQY
TRBJ2-1 TRBV24-1 ATSAGIAGVGNNEQF
TRBJ1-1 TRBV28 ASQLMVGGDTEAF
TRBJ2-3 TRBV5-1 ASSLQGATDTQY
TRBJ2-3 TRBV2 ASSEPGQTDTQY
TRBJ2-5 TRBV6-1 ASSEWGTSGGYQETQY
TRBJ2-5 TRBV2 ASRTRTGFETQY
TRBJ2-1 TRBV9 ASSDPSGGLNEQF
TRBJ2-1 TRBV5-8 ASSLGQGVNEQF
TRBJ2-3 TRBV6-5 ASSYSGGITDTQY
TRBJ2-7 TRBV7-9 ASRLRQGEQY
TRBJ2-7 TRBV21-1 ASSKLRTDPYEQY
TRBJ1-1 TRBV12-3/TRBV12-4 ASSFQMNTEAF
TRBJ2-1 TRBV7-2 ASSLGPRRTNEQF
TRBJ1-2 TRBV5-5 ASSSRQGRLGYT
TRBJ2-3 TRBV5-1 ASSLESAGSTDTQY
TRBJ2-1 TRBV5-6 ASSTYRGRKENEQF
TRBJ2-7 TRBV7-6 ASSFVAGEVYEQY
TRBJ1-2 TRBV9 ASSVGGQNYGYT
TRBJ2-1 TRBV11-3 ASSLNWPNEQF
TRBJ1-1 TRBV18 ASSPVTGSNAEAF
TRBJ1-2 TRBV14 ASPLATGDGYT
TRBJ2-3 TRBV14 ASSHRRGVGTDTQY
TRBJ2-1 TRBV29-1 SVRLAGGPFWF
TRBJ2-3 TRBV5-1 ASSLGVAGALGAQY
TRBJ2-7 TRBV11-2 ASKWGPVSEQY
TRBJ1-3 TRBV10-1 ASSRDSISGNTIY
TRBJ1-6 TRBV11-2 ASRPSGQGDSPLH
TRBJ1-5 TRBV12-5 ASGPVEGIYSNQPQH
TRBJ1-4 TRBV5-1 ASSSTAGGTNEKLF
TRBJ1-3 TRBV4-2 ASSLPSSGNTIY
TRBJ1-2 TRBV7-2 ASSISGGQRGYT
TRBJ1-5 TRBV2 ASSESVSNQPQH
TRBJ1-5 TRBV5-1 ASSSDQGGQPQH
TRBJ1-5 TRBV3-1/TRBV3-2 ASSNRGSNQPQH
TRBJ2-6 TRBV2 ASRSGITGANVLT
TRBJ2-7 TRBV6-5 ASSYSSRGSYEQY
TRBJ2-7 TRBV7-9 ASSSTVSYEQY
TRBJ2-1 TRBV24-1 ATSKGVGNEQF